This TCR beta chain emerged from a study of blood T cell repertoires in COVID-19. In the study overall: The analysed material was cDNA or gDNA that came from T cells, B-cell-depleted T cells, or PBMCs.

Under the authors' procedure: The authors estimated nucleated cell counts from reference gene primer amplification. Assay: immunoSEQ multiplex PCR; the TCRdb copy retains only in-frame clones and omits some. That table gives V, J and clone size, and the DNA gave D and trimming. The sample yields 110,000 to 150,000 clones, about 77% seen once. The sequence derives from a man in his fifties or sixties with acute or convalescent COVID-19. Material: peripheral blood.

The CDR3 DNA follows: TGTGCCAGCAGCGTGTATTCGGGATTGGGTTCACCCCTCCACTTT. Protein product: CASSVYSGLGSPLHF. The rearrangement links TRBV9 to TRBJ1-6; D is unresolved. CDR1 and CDR2 from the germline V gene are SGDLS and YYNGEE. V was clipped by 2 bases and J by 9 bases, with 15 bases between them. This CDR3 is built from 15 residues.